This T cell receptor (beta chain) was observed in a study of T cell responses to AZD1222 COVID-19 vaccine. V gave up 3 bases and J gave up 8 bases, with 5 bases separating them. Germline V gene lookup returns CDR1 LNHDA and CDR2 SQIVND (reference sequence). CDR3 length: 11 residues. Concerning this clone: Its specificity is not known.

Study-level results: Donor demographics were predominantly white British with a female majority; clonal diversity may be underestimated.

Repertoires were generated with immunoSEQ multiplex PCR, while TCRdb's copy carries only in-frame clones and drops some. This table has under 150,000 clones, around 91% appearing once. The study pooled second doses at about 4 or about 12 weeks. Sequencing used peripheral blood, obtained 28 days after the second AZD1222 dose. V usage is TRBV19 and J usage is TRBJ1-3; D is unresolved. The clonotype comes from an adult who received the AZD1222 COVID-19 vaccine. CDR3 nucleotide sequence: TGTGCCAGTAGTATGGGTGACACCATATATTTT. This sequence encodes CASSMGDTIYF.